This paragraph reports one T cell receptor beta chain. This entry is derived from a study of blood T cell repertoires in COVID-19. TCRdb's table, derived via immunoSEQ multiplex PCR, lists solely in-frame clones and lacks some. The top ten clones hold around 1% of a sample with around 290,000 clones, roughly 86% of them seen once. Trimming took 5 bases from V and 6 from J; bases not matched to a gene: 8. CDR1 is SGHVS, CDR2 FQNEAQ, per germline. The CDR3 sequence is 15 residues long. This clonotype originated in a woman aged 30 to 39 who had recovered from COVID-19. V is TRBV7-8 and J is TRBJ2-1; 9 nucleotides match TRBD2. The sequenced sample consisted of PBMCs or T cells enriched from blood (not recorded which). Written as DNA, the CDR3 is TGTGCCAGCAGCCCATTTAGCGGGAGATTCAATGAGCAGTTCTTC. Protein sequence: CASSPFSGRFNEQFF.